A selection of T cell receptor beta chains follows, all from one sample in a study of blood T cell repertoires in COVID-19. Measured with immunoSEQ multiplex PCR; TCRdb has only the in-frame clones, and not every one. The sample has more than 150,000 clones; about four fifths are singletons. The source material was peripheral blood. The source is a man younger than 30 with active or convalescent COVID-19. CDR3s include the opening cysteine and the closing phenylalanine or tryptophan. The D gene is left open where the match is weak. Some rows mark clone size as missing; the rest say once, few, many or name a class of expanded clone.

CDR3 | DNA | J | V | D | size
CASKGVGSEQFF | TGTGCCAGTAAGGGGGTAGGGAGTGAGCAGTTCTTC | TRBJ2-1 | TRBV19 | - | -
CASSRTGGGEKLFF | TGCGCCAGCAGTCGGACAGGGGGAGGTGAAAAACTGTTTTTT | TRBJ1-4 | TRBV10-1 | TRBD1 | few
CASSSGQGKSNYGYTF | TGTGCCAGCAGTTCCGGACAGGGGAAATCGAACTATGGCTACACCTTC | TRBJ1-2 | TRBV27 | TRBD1 | -
CASSFSVNTEAFF | TGTGCCAGCAGTTTTTCGGTGAACACTGAAGCTTTCTTT | TRBJ1-1 | TRBV12-3/TRBV12-4 | - | -
CASSQDLGLAGGPEETQYF | TGTGCCAGCAGCCAAGATTTAGGACTAGCGGGAGGGCCGGAAGAGACCCAGTACTTC | TRBJ2-5 | TRBV3-1/TRBV3-2 | TRBD2 | -
CASSQDGGYGYTF | TGTGCCAGCAGCCAAGACGGGGGGTATGGCTACACCTTC | TRBJ1-2 | TRBV3-1/TRBV3-2 | - | -
CASSLPSGGDTGELFF | TGTGCCAGCAGCTTACCTAGCGGGGGGGACACCGGGGAGCTGTTTTTT | TRBJ2-2 | TRBV5-6 | TRBD2 | -
CASSLVWAVKINRGETQYF | TGCGCCAGCAGTCTTGTTTGGGCCGTAAAAATAAATCGAGGGGAGACCCAGTACTTC | TRBJ2-5 | TRBV23-1 | - | -
CASSLRAGEAFF | TGTGCCAGCAGTTTAAGGGCAGGGGAAGCTTTCTTT | TRBJ1-1 | TRBV27 | - | -
CASSLRGTGGASYNEQFF | TGTGCCAGCAGTTTGCGCGGGACAGGGGGCGCCTCCTACAATGAGCAGTTCTTC | TRBJ2-1 | TRBV11-2 | TRBD1 | -
CASSEYGTDNQPQHF | TGTGCCAGCAGTGAATACGGGACAGACAATCAGCCCCAGCATTTT | TRBJ1-5 | TRBV6-1 | TRBD1 | once
CASSLEGTSRMNEQFF | TGTGCCAGCAGCTTAGAGGGGACTAGTCGAATGAATGAGCAGTTCTTC | TRBJ2-1 | TRBV7-2 | TRBD2 | -
CASSERGNTEAFF | TGTGCCAGCAGTGAAAGGGGGAACACTGAAGCTTTCTTT | TRBJ1-1 | TRBV25-1 | - | -
CASSPRVTDTQYF | TGTGCCAGCTCCCCGAGGGTGACAGATACGCAGTATTTT | TRBJ2-3 | TRBV18 | - | -
CASSPAGAEAFF | TGTGCCAGCTCCCCTGCGGGGGCTGAAGCTTTCTTT | TRBJ1-1 | TRBV18 | - | once
CASSVGDSHSPLHF | TGTGCCAGCAGCGTAGGGGACAGTCATTCACCCCTCCACTTT | TRBJ1-6 | TRBV9 | TRBD1 | -
CASSQDPSGAYGGTDTQYF | TGTGCCAGCAGCCAAGATCCCAGCGGGGCCTACGGAGGTACAGATACGCAGTATTTT | TRBJ2-3 | TRBV3-1/TRBV3-2 | TRBD2 | -
CASSLALGARGELFF | TGTGCCAGCAGCTTAGCGCTGGGCGCAAGAGGGGAGCTGTTTTTT | TRBJ2-2 | TRBV7-2 | - | once
CASSRGQGGSEAFF | TGTGCCAGCAGTCGGGGACAGGGGGGGTCTGAAGCTTTCTTT | TRBJ1-1 | TRBV28 | TRBD1 | -
CASNQGFTDNEQFF | TGTGCCAGCAATCAGGGCTTCACTGACAATGAGCAGTTCTTC | TRBJ2-1 | TRBV2 | - | few
CASSIEPWTSGAYEQYF | TGTGCCAGTAGTATAGAGCCCTGGACTAGCGGTGCCTACGAGCAGTACTTC | TRBJ2-7 | TRBV19 | TRBD2 | -
CASRPERPYEQYF | TGTGCCAGCAGGCCTGAGAGGCCCTACGAGCAGTACTTC | TRBJ2-7 | TRBV7-2 | - | -
CATSEPASGTQYF | TGTGCCACCAGTGAGCCTGCTAGCGGTACGCAGTATTTT | TRBJ2-3 | TRBV24-1 | TRBD2 | -